This T cell receptor beta chain was recorded in a study of radiotherapy plus CTLA-4 blockade in lung cancer. At the level of the study: There were objective responses in 18% of patients, and roughly 33% had disease control.

Concerning this clone: Its antigen is unknown.

Study-wide findings and caveats: Tumor-derived TCR clones expanded in blood after radiotherapy plus ipilimumab.

Per germline, CDR1 MGHRA and CDR2 YSYEKL. Trimming stripped 1 base from V and 5 bases from J, with 12 bases between. This CDR3 is built from 14 residues. The repertoire was sequenced with immunoSEQ multiplex PCR; TCRdb's copy has only in-frame clones and lacks some. Of approximately 110,000 clones in the sample, over 65% were seen once. This chain uses TRBV4-1 with TRBJ2-7; D not certain. The specimen comprised peripheral blood, sampled from a patient treated with radiotherapy plus ipilimumab. This clonotype was sampled from a human donor with non-small cell lung cancer that progressed on radiotherapy plus ipilimumab. Some clones in this sample may be carry-over from other donors' samples. In DNA, the CDR3 is TGCGCCAGCAGCCAAGTATCTGATAGGGACGAGCAGTACTTC. It encodes CASSQVSDRDEQYF.